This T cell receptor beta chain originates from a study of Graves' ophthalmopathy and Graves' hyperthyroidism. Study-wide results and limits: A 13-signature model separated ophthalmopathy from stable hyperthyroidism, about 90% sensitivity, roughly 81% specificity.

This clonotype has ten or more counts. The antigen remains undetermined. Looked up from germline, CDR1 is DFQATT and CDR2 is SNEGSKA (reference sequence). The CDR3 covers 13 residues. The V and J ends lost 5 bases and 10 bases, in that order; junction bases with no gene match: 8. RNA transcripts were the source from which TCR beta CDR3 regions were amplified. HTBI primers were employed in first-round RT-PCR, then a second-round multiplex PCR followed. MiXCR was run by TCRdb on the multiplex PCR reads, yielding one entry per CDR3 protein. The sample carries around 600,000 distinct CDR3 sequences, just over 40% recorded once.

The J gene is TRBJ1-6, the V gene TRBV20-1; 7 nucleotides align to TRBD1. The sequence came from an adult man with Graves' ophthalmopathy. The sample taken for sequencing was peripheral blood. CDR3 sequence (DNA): TGCAGTGCTCAACAGACAGGGAGGTCACCCCTCCACTTT. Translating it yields CSAQQTGRSPLHF.